This TCR beta chain comes out of a study of shared clonotypes between healthy human individuals. This clone is a singleton in its sample. No antigen is known for it. Additional DNA sequences in this sample encode the identical CDR3. Germline V gene sequence: CDR1 MNHNS, CDR2 SASEGT. The V and J ends lost 5 bases and 3 bases respectively, with 6 bases between them. The CDR3 covers 12 residues. The deep-level immunoSEQ assay was used. Measured with immunoSEQ multiplex PCR; TCRdb has only the in-frame clones, and not every one. The table shows 2 million to 2.5 million clones, with about 94% occurring only once. It was into CD45RA+ naive and CD45RA-negative memory subsets that the CD4+ cells were split. Notes on the study in general: In several donors, around 5% of naive CD4 clonotypes appeared in common.

Sequences were obtained from naive CD4+ T cells sorted from blood. Documented subset: CD45RA+ positively selected. V is TRBV6-1 and J is TRBJ2-3; D tentatively reads TRBD1 or TRBD2 (5 bases each). The sequence was obtained from a man aged 18 to 30 in good health. The CDR3 reads CASSWGTDTQYF. Written as DNA, the CDR3 is TGTGCCAGCAGTTGGGGGACAGATACGCAGTATTTT.